This T cell receptor (beta chain) was identified during a study of response to subunit inactivated influenza vaccine (dated by TCRdb to 2017 to 2018). Background for the entire study: The study used deep quantitative T cell receptor repertoire profiling to track responses to a trivalent subunit inactivated influenza vaccine.

The paper as a whole reports these results and caveats: The authors proposed that each seasonal influenza vaccination may bring in only a limited number of new T cells.

For CDR1 and CDR2, the germline V gene lists MGHRA and YSYEKL. The germline ends are 12 bases apart after V is trimmed by 1 base and J by 2 bases. The CDR3 numbers 16 residues from cysteine through phenylalanine. Here the CDR3 DNA is all that survives: 48 bases in frame from base 1. This clonotype was observed a few times. Its antigen has not been determined. No base qualities exist here, and no much larger clone lies one base off it. The library relied on RT-PCR. This sample was sequenced with an Illumina HiSeq 2500. TCRdb reprocessed the public reads (quality trimming at Q25 with fastp, clone calling with MiXCR) and kept in-frame beta chains. Every entry covers one CDR3 protein and lists the most common genes and DNA from its rows. The sample includes hundreds of thousands of distinct CDR3 sequences, with around 16% observed a single time. The biggest ten clones account for roughly 12% of the sample.

The sample here was PBMCs from blood, taken 11 to 12 days after vaccination. The receptor chain draws on TRBV4-1 and TRBJ2-1, with the D gene not clear enough to name. This clonotype was sampled from a man aged 50 to 60 who received an inactivated influenza vaccine. Donor details come from another sample of the same person, matched by shared clones. CDR3 loop: CASSQVNLITYNEQFF. The DNA sequence is given as TGCGCCAGCAGCCAAGTTAATCTCATAACCTACAATGAGCAGTTCTTC.